Listed below are T cell receptor beta chains from one sample, sequenced in a study of blood T cell repertoires in COVID-19. Clones were sequenced by immunoSEQ multiplex PCR, and TCRdb holds only the in-frame ones, with some missing. The sample includes 150,000 to 200,000 clones, approximately 86% of them seen just once. The sample consisted of peripheral blood. These receptors came from a woman aged 80 or over with active or convalescent COVID-19. Both conserved end residues are part of each CDR3. Fields, in order: V gene, clone size, D gene, J gene, CDR3 DNA, CDR3 protein. D genes are given only for firm matches. For some rows the clone size is stated as once, few or many, or as a class when expanded; others skip it.

V: TRBV21-1
size: NA
D: NA
J: TRBJ1-2
DNA: TGTGCCAGCAGGGGCGGGGGAGCTGGCTACACCTTC
CDR3: CASRGGGAGYTF

V: TRBV6-1
size: NA
D: NA
J: TRBJ1-1
DNA: TGTGCCAGCAGTGAAGCCCTACCGATGTTGAACACTGAAGCTTTCTTT
CDR3: CASSEALPMLNTEAFF

V: TRBV9
size: NA
D: NA
J: TRBJ2-3
DNA: TGTGCCAGCAGCGCCGGGGGGCCAAATACGCAGTATTTT
CDR3: CASSAGGPNTQYF

V: TRBV27
size: NA
D: NA
J: TRBJ1-4
DNA: TGTGCCAGCAGTTTAAGGGGGACGTTTAATGAAAAACTGTTTTTT
CDR3: CASSLRGTFNEKLFF

V: TRBV6-1
size: once
D: NA
J: TRBJ1-2
DNA: TGTGCCAGCAGTGAAGCAAACGGGTCCTATGGCTACACCTTC
CDR3: CASSEANGSYGYTF

V: TRBV7-2
size: once
D: NA
J: TRBJ1-2
DNA: TGTGCCAGCAGCTTAGGGGCTATCTATGGCTACACCTTC
CDR3: CASSLGAIYGYTF

V: TRBV6-5
size: NA
D: TRBD1
J: TRBJ1-1
DNA: TGTGCCAGCAGACCACCCAGGGGGAATGAAGCTTTCTTT
CDR3: CASRPPRGNEAFF

V: TRBV19
size: NA
D: NA
J: TRBJ1-1
DNA: TGTGCCAGCCGACGCGGACACCAGATGAACACTGAAGCTTTCTTT
CDR3: CASRRGHQMNTEAFF

V: TRBV6-5
size: NA
D: TRBD1
J: TRBJ2-3
DNA: TGTGCCAGCAGGGACAGGGGCCTTACAGATACGCAGTATTTT
CDR3: CASRDRGLTDTQYF

V: TRBV2
size: NA
D: TRBD2
J: TRBJ2-1
DNA: TGTGCCAGCCTTTCGGGACTAGCGGGAGGAAATGAGCAGTTCTTC
CDR3: CASLSGLAGGNEQFF

V: TRBV30
size: NA
D: NA
J: TRBJ1-2
DNA: TGTGCCTGGAGCCCTCAGGGAGGCTATGGCTACACCTTC
CDR3: CAWSPQGGYGYTF

V: TRBV11-2
size: NA
D: TRBD1
J: TRBJ2-2
DNA: TGTGCCAGCAGCTTCGCGGCGGGACAGGGGGCCGGGGAGCTGTTTTTT
CDR3: CASSFAAGQGAGELFF

V: TRBV25-1
size: NA
D: NA
J: TRBJ1-6
DNA: TGTGCCAGCAGTGATAAGTGGGCGACGGCTAATTCACCCCTCCACTTT
CDR3: CASSDKWATANSPLHF

V: TRBV5-1
size: NA
D: NA
J: TRBJ2-7
DNA: TGCGCCAGCAGCTTGGAGGACCGGGCGGGGGAGCAGTACTTC
CDR3: CASSLEDRAGEQYF

V: TRBV5-1
size: NA
D: TRBD1
J: TRBJ1-5
DNA: TGCGCCAGCAGCTTGGAGGGACAGGGGACTCAGCCCCAGCATTTT
CDR3: CASSLEGQGTQPQHF

V: TRBV19
size: NA
D: NA
J: TRBJ1-2
DNA: TGTGCCAGTAGTATCCGGCAGGGTGTAGATGGCTACACCTTC
CDR3: CASSIRQGVDGYTF

V: TRBV2
size: NA
D: NA
J: TRBJ2-7
DNA: TGTGCCAGCAGCCGGGACTCATTCTACGAGCAGTACTTC
CDR3: CASSRDSFYEQYF

V: TRBV19
size: NA
D: NA
J: TRBJ1-1
DNA: TGTGCCAGTAGTATGATCCGGGGGACTGAAGCTTTCTTT
CDR3: CASSMIRGTEAFF

V: TRBV6-5
size: NA
D: NA
J: TRBJ1-2
DNA: TGTGCCAGCGTGACGGGGGGGTGGCACTATGGCTACACCTTC
CDR3: CASVTGGWHYGYTF

V: TRBV7-9
size: NA
D: TRBD1
J: TRBJ2-5
DNA: TGTGCCAGCAGCCCCTTGGGCGGGACAGGGATACAAGAGACCCAGTACTTC
CDR3: CASSPLGGTGIQETQYF

V: TRBV7-9
size: NA
D: TRBD1
J: TRBJ1-6
DNA: TGTGCCAGCAGCCCACTGGACAGGGCTTATAATTCACCCCTCCACTTT
CDR3: CASSPLDRAYNSPLHF

V: TRBV9
size: few
D: NA
J: TRBJ2-5
DNA: TGTGCCAGCAGCGTAGGACAAGACACAGAGACCCAGTACTTC
CDR3: CASSVGQDTETQYF

V: TRBV4-2
size: NA
D: TRBD2
J: TRBJ2-3
DNA: TGTGCCAGCAGCCGGGGTAGCGGGGAAACAGATACGCAGTATTTT
CDR3: CASSRGSGETDTQYF

V: TRBV7-3
size: NA
D: NA
J: TRBJ2-6
DNA: TGTGCCAGCAGCTTAACGACGGGAGCTGGGGCCAACGTCCTGACTTTC
CDR3: CASSLTTGAGANVLTF

V: TRBV19
size: NA
D: NA
J: TRBJ1-3
DNA: TGTGCCAGTAGTATCGGCAGGGTGTCTGGAAACACCATATATTTT
CDR3: CASSIGRVSGNTIYF

V: TRBV3-1/TRBV3-2
size: NA
D: NA
J: TRBJ1-2
DNA: TGTGCCAGCAGCCAGGATCGGGGGGCAAACTATGGCTACACCTTC
CDR3: CASSQDRGANYGYTF

V: TRBV7-9
size: NA
D: TRBD1
J: TRBJ1-4
DNA: TGTGCCAGCAGCTTGACCTCGGGACAGCCTAAACTGTTTTTT
CDR3: CASSLTSGQPKLFF

V: TRBV7-9
size: many
D: NA
J: TRBJ2-7
DNA: TGTGCCAGCAGCTTATACGGCTACGAGCAGTACTTC
CDR3: CASSLYGYEQYF

V: TRBV4-1
size: NA
D: NA
J: TRBJ1-2
DNA: TGCGCCAGCAGCTCGGGGGGCAGGCCCAACTATGGCTACACCTTC
CDR3: CASSSGGRPNYGYTF

V: TRBV19
size: NA
D: TRBD1
J: TRBJ2-1
DNA: TGTGCCAGTAGTATTGGGACAGGGCGAGGCAATGAGCAGTTCTTC
CDR3: CASSIGTGRGNEQFF

V: TRBV5-1
size: NA
D: TRBD1
J: TRBJ2-3
DNA: TGCGCCAGCACCAATCCCGGCACAGGGGGCGCAGATACGCAGTATTTT
CDR3: CASTNPGTGGADTQYF

V: TRBV30
size: NA
D: TRBD1
J: TRBJ1-5
DNA: TGTGCCTGGAGTGCCAATACAGGGGTCCATCAGCCCCAGCATTTT
CDR3: CAWSANTGVHQPQHF

V: TRBV19
size: NA
D: TRBD1
J: TRBJ1-5
DNA: TGTGCCAGTACCCAGTGGACAGGTAATCAGCCCCAGCATTTT
CDR3: CASTQWTGNQPQHF

V: TRBV6-6
size: NA
D: TRBD1
J: TRBJ1-2
DNA: TGTGCCAGCAGTTACGACAGGGTTGGCTACACCTTC
CDR3: CASSYDRVGYTF

V: TRBV19
size: NA
D: TRBD1
J: TRBJ1-2
DNA: TGTGCCAGTAGCTGGACAGGGGGGAACACTAACCACTATGGCTACACCTTC
CDR3: CASSWTGGNTNHYGYTF

V: TRBV10-1
size: NA
D: TRBD2
J: TRBJ2-1
DNA: TGCGCCAGCAGTGAGTTGCCTAGCGGACTCTACAATGAGCAGTTCTTC
CDR3: CASSELPSGLYNEQFF

V: TRBV11-2
size: NA
D: TRBD2
J: TRBJ2-3
DNA: TGTGCCAGCAGCTTCCGCGGGAGTCACACAGATACGCAGTATTTT
CDR3: CASSFRGSHTDTQYF

V: TRBV9
size: few
D: NA
J: TRBJ2-7
DNA: TGTGCCAGCAGCGTCTCCAAGGCGGGGCAGTACTTC
CDR3: CASSVSKAGQYF

V: TRBV5-8
size: few
D: NA
J: TRBJ2-5
DNA: TGTGCCAGCAGCCTGGACAGAGCTCAAGAGACCCAGTACTTC
CDR3: CASSLDRAQETQYF

V: TRBV29-1
size: NA
D: TRBD1
J: TRBJ2-2
DNA: TGCAGCGCCGCAACGGGACAGACCGGGGAGCTGTTTTTT
CDR3: CSAATGQTGELFF

V: TRBV4-1
size: few
D: NA
J: TRBJ1-2
DNA: TGCGCCAGCAGCCAAGATATGAGCGTTAACTATGGCTACACCTTC
CDR3: CASSQDMSVNYGYTF